This TCR beta chain was recovered during a study of radiation and T cells in renal cell carcinoma. Study-level findings and limits: From baseline, blood top tumor clonotypes peaked at 2 weeks post-radiation.

Remarks on this clone: Its antigen is currently unknown.

Method: immunoSEQ multiplex PCR; TCRdb's copy keeps in-frame clones and lacks some. Altogether approximately 15,000 clones are present, roughly 64% being singletons, with the ten largest covering roughly a quarter. Germline CDR1 and CDR2: GTSNPN and SVGIG (reference sequence). Losses at the gene ends were 5 bases for V and 2 bases for J; bases not matched to a gene: 9. CDR3 length: 16 residues. Indicated treatment: 15 Gy SBRT to primary tumor, nephrectomy 4 weeks later. Nephrectomy followed 15 Gy stereotactic body radiation by 4 weeks. This clonotype was sampled from a woman between 65 and 79 years old with renal cell carcinoma. V gene TRBV30 combines with J gene TRBJ2-3, with TRBD2 matching 11 bases. Sequenced material: tumor tissue, taken from a patient whose treatment included radiotherapy and nephrectomy. The CDR3 DNA reads TGTGCCTGGGCCACCGGGACTAGCGGACACACAGATACGCAGTATTTT. Translated: CAWATGTSGHTDTQYF. Full variable domain (missing parts from reference TRBV30 and TRBJ2-3): SQTIHQWPATLVQPVGSPLSLECTVEGTSNPNLYWYRQAAGRGLQLLFYSVGIGQISSEVPQNLSASRPQDRQFILSSKKLLLSDSGFYLCAWATGTSGHTDTQYFGPGTRLTVL.